The 9 T cell receptor beta chains given below trace back to one sample, sequenced in a study of shared clonotypes between healthy human individuals. Profiling relied on immunoSEQ multiplex PCR, and the TCRdb table lists in-frame clones only, not all of them. Here the sample spans 2 million to 2.5 million clones, approximately 94% being singletons. Specimen: naive CD4+ T cells sorted from blood. Subset defined: CD45RA+ positively selected. The receptor source for this set is a man between 18 and 35 years old in good health.

This CDR3 is CASSVETKSTDTQYF. As DNA, the CDR3 is TGTGCCAGCAGTGTAGAAACTAAAAGCACAGATACGCAGTATTTT. The chain links TRBV2 to TRBJ2-3; D is unclear. The CDR3 loop spans 15 amino acids. Germline-derived CDR1 and CDR2 are SNHLY and FYNNEI. Trimming left V 4 bases short and J 0 bases short, with 11 bases between.

The rearrangement links TRBV11-2 to TRBJ1-2, with D unresolved. CDR1 is SGHAT and CDR2 is FQNNGV in the germline V gene. The CDR3 loop spans 13 amino acids. Between the trimmed V and J ends, which lost 6 bases and 4 bases, there was a span of 12 bases. The CDR3 DNA follows: TGTGCCAGCAGGAGGACGGGCGCCTATGGCTACACCTTC. Encoded protein: CASRRTGAYGYTF.

The V and J genes are TRBV7-3 and TRBJ1-3; D not certain. The CDR3 sequence is 15 residues long. Trimming took off 5 bases at V and 0 bases at J, with 11 bases between the two ends. The V gene's germline CDR1 is SGHTA and CDR2 FQGTGA. CDR3 DNA: TGTGCCAGCAGCCTTGACGGATCCTCTGGAAACACCATATATTTT. Encoded protein: CASSLDGSSGNTIYF.

The chain joins TRBV5-1 to TRBJ2-2; 10 bases fit TRBD2. V lost 5 bases and J lost 4; bases outside the gene matches: 8. From germline, CDR1 is SGHRS and CDR2 YFSETQ. The CDR3 runs to 16 residues. The CDR3 sequence is CASRPIAGGFTGELFF. The CDR3 bases are TGCGCCAGCAGACCGATAGCGGGAGGTTTCACCGGGGAGCTGTTTTTT.

The chain uses TRBV10-3 and TRBJ2-2; 7 bases are shared with TRBD1. The CDR3 is made up of 15 amino acids. The ends lost 0 bases at V and 5 bases at J; junction bases unmatched: 3. Germline CDR1 and CDR2: ENHRY and SYGVKD. The CDR3 DNA reads as TGTGCCATCAGTGAGTCGAGGGGGCATACCGGGGAGCTGTTTTTT. Its protein is CAISESRGHTGELFF.

The V call is TRBV11-2, the J call TRBJ2-3; 9 bases map to TRBD1. With 1 base clipped from V and 9 bases from J, the junction kept 8 bases outside the gene matches. Germline V gene data show CDR1 as SGHAT and CDR2 as FQNNGV. The CDR3 has 15 amino acids. The DNA for the CDR3 is TGTGCCAGCAGCTTAGCTACAGGGGGCATCCGAACGCAGTATTTT. As protein: CASSLATGGIRTQYF.

This clone was seen once. The chain combines TRBV11-1 with TRBJ2-7; maybe TRBD1 (6 bases). The CDR3 runs to 15 residues. Trimming removed 1 base at V and 2 bases at J, with 12 bases between. CDR1 and CDR2 from the germline V gene are SGHAT and FQDESV (reference sequence). CDR3 amino acids: CASSLEWGPTYEQYF. The CDR3 DNA follows: TGTGCCAGCAGCTTAGAGTGGGGGCCGACCTACGAGCAGTACTTC.

V gene TRBV5-1 combines with J gene TRBJ2-1, with D tentatively TRBD1 (5 bases). CDR3 length: 15 amino acids. The germline CDR1 and CDR2 sequences are SGHRS and YFSETQ. The ends were cut back, 0 bases at V and 3 bases at J, with 10 bases in the middle. The CDR3 loop reads CASSLEGVNYNEQFF. CDR3 DNA sequence: TGCGCCAGCAGCTTGGAAGGGGTAAACTACAATGAGCAGTTCTTC.

Points on this clone: This specimen includes other DNA sequences encoding the same CDR3. The rearrangement uses TRBV9 and TRBJ2-7; 10 bases fit TRBD2. The CDR3 sequence is 14 residues long. With V trimmed by 0 bases and J by 4 bases, 1 base remained unmatched. Germline V gene data show CDR1 as SGDLS and CDR2 as YYNGEE. In nucleotides, the CDR3 is TGTGCCAGCAGCGTAGGGACTAGCGGTTACGAGCAGTACTTC. This gives the protein CASSVGTSGYEQYF.